The clone carrying this T cell receptor (beta chain) occurred a few times. RNA transcripts provided the source from which TCR beta CDR3 regions were amplified. An initial round of RT-PCR targeting the TCR CDR3 relied on the HTBI primer set. TCRdb independently ran MiXCR on the multiplex PCR reads; one entry per CDR3 protein. The data hold hundreds of thousands of distinct CDR3 sequences, with around 20% observed a single time. CDR3 length equals 13 residues. Germline-derived CDR1 and CDR2 are SNHLY and FYNNEI. The V end was cut by 3 bases, the J end by 3 bases, with 8 bases between. These data belong to a study of T cells in Graves' hyperthyroidism and ophthalmopathy.

This TCR derives from a man aged 25 to 45 with Graves' ophthalmopathy. The chain couples TRBV2 to TRBJ2-5, with D uncertain. The source material was blood. The CDR3 DNA follows: TGTGCCAGCAGTGACTCGCTCGAAGAGACCCAGTACTTC. Residues: CASSDSLEETQYF.